The 21 T cell receptor beta chains below were found in one sample sequenced in a study of blood T cell repertoires in COVID-19. Using immunoSEQ multiplex PCR, the repertoire was profiled, and TCRdb retains in-frame clones only, with some absent. The top ten hold 15% to 20% of the sample, which has 150,000 to 200,000 clones, more than 75% seen once. Source material: peripheral blood. These receptors were obtained from a person between 65 and 80 years old with COVID-19, enrolled during active disease.

The rearrangement joins TRBV7-2 to TRBJ2-3; 9 positions match TRBD2. V gave up 1 base and J gave up 4 bases; unmatched junction bases: 6. This CDR3 contains 16 residues. CDR1 and CDR2 from the germline V gene are SGHTA and FQGNSA. CDR3 nucleotide sequence: TGTGCCAGCAGCTTAGTAGGCGGGGGGGCAGCAGATACGCAGTATTTT. As protein: CASSLVGGGAADTQYF. Variable domain in full (rest from reference TRBV7-2 and TRBJ2-3): GAGVSQSPSNKVTEKGKDVELRCDPISGHTALYWYRQSLGQGLEFLIYFQGNSAPDKSGLPSDRFSAERTGGSVSTLTIQRTQQEDSAVYLCASSLVGGGAADTQYFGPGTRLTVL.

J is TRBJ2-7 and V is TRBV19, with D maybe TRBD1 (7 bases). The V end lost 6 bases, the J end lost 4 bases, and 13 bases lay between the germline ends. This CDR3 is built from 13 residues. Germline CDR1 reads LNHDA; CDR2 reads SQIVND (reference sequence). The CDR3 nucleotides are TGTGCCAGTAGCGACAGGGCGGGGTACGAGCAGTACTTC. Translated, it gives CASSDRAGYEQYF.

The J gene is TRBJ2-7, the V gene TRBV29-1, with D possibly TRBD1 on 7 matching bases. The V and J ends lost 4 bases and 0 bases respectively, with 13 bases between them. Germline V lookup: CDR1 SQVTM, CDR2 ANQGSEA. The CDR3 covers 14 residues. The CDR3 is CSVGGRGVSYEQYF. As DNA, the CDR3 is TGCAGCGTTGGTGGCAGGGGGGTCTCCTACGAGCAGTACTTC.

The gene calls are TRBV28 and TRBJ2-1; maybe TRBD1 (6 bases). Germline V CDR1 and CDR2: MDHEN, SYDVKM. V was pared by 5 bases and J by 1 base, with 15 bases between. CDR3 length: 16 residues. CDR3 amino acids: CASSPNTGRSYNEQFF. Written as DNA, the CDR3 is TGTGCCAGCAGTCCAAACACAGGGAGATCCTACAATGAGCAGTTCTTC.

The chain uses TRBV2 and TRBJ1-1, with a possible D match to TRBD1 (5 bases). The V end was cut by 8 bases, the J end by 11 bases, with 21 bases between. CDR3 length: 13 amino acids. Germline CDR1 reads SNHLY; CDR2 reads FYNNEI. This CDR3 reads CASSRGGEFDAFF. For the CDR3, the DNA is TGTGCCAGCTCTCGGGGGGGGGAGTTTGACGCTTTCTTT. Combining the CDR3 with reference TRBV2 and TRBJ1-1 gives the whole variable domain EPEVTQTPSHQVTQMGQEVILRCVPISNHLYFYWYRQILGQKVEFLVSFYNNEISEKSEIFDDQFSVERPDGSNFTLKIRSTKLEDSAMYFCASSRGGEFDAFFGQGTRLTVV.

The chain recombines TRBV28 with TRBJ2-5; 11 positions agree with TRBD2. The length of the CDR3 is 15 residues. Germline loops: CDR1 MDHEN, CDR2 SYDVKM. V was pared by 3 bases and J by 1 base, with 1 base of the junction left unmatched. CDR3 region: CASSFSGGGQETQYF. CDR3 nucleotide sequence: TGTGCCAGCAGTTTTAGCGGGGGGGGCCAAGAGACCCAGTACTTC.

The chain combines TRBV9 with TRBJ1-3; D is possibly TRBD1 (5 bases). The CDR3 contains 16 residues. Germline CDR1 and CDR2: SGDLS and YYNGEE. Trimming shortened V by 0 bases and J by 0 bases, and 10 bases separated the two germline ends. Written as DNA, the CDR3 is TGTGCCAGCAGCGTAGGACAGAGTGTCTCTGGAAACACCATATATTTT. It specifies CASSVGQSVSGNTIYF.

The table lists this clone with a few counts. The chain employs TRBV3-1 (or the pseudogene TRBV3-2) and TRBJ2-7, with D possibly matching TRBD1 (5 bases). V was pared by 4 bases and J by 3 bases, with 16 bases between. Germline CDR1 LGHDT, CDR2 YNNKEL (reference sequence). The CDR3 extends over 15 amino acids. CDR3 amino acids: CASSPQGKGFYEQYF. Written as DNA, the CDR3 is TGTGCCAGCAGCCCCCAGGGCAAGGGTTTCTACGAGCAGTACTTC.

This clone is a singleton in its sample. This rearrangement joins TRBV2 to TRBJ2-1, with 8 bases fitting TRBD2. The V gene's germline CDR1 is SNHLY and CDR2 FYNNEI. V lost 6 bases, J lost 10 bases, and 11 bases stayed unmatched. The CDR3 consists of 14 residues. CDR3 DNA sequence: TGTGCCAGCAGACCCAGCGGGAGAGTGAAGGAGCAGTTCTTC. Encoded protein: CASRPSGRVKEQFF.

The chain carries TRBV6-6 and TRBJ2-2; 7 positions agree with TRBD2. V gave up 10 bases and J gave up 4 bases; unmatched junction bases: 12. The CDR3 sequence is 15 residues long. Germline lookup yields CDR1 MNHNY and CDR2 SVGAGI (reference sequence). DNA for the CDR3: TGTGCCACCCGGGAGGAAGGACGGTCCACCGGGGAGCTGTTTTTT. This gives the protein CATREEGRSTGELFF.

This clone showed up just once. The chain uses TRBV4-2 and TRBJ2-1; 10 bases align to TRBD2. The CDR3 runs 15 residues. The germline V gene has CDR1 LGHNA and CDR2 YNFKEQ. Germline trimming cut 0 bases from V and 11 bases from J; bases unmatched to any gene: 7. CDR3 amino acids: CASSQEAGGESKQFF. The CDR3 DNA reads TGTGCCAGCAGCCAAGAAGCGGGGGGGGAAAGTAAGCAGTTCTTC.

This clone was detected only a few times. V is TRBV15 and J is TRBJ2-3, with TRBD2 as a possible D gene (5 bases). CDR1 and CDR2 (germline): LNHNV, YYDKDF (reference sequence). Between the trimmed V and J ends, which lost 1 base and 4 bases, there was a span of 9 bases. This CDR3 region has 14 residues. CDR3 sequence (DNA): TGTGCCACCAGCAGAGGAGAGGGCGCAGATACGCAGTATTTT. Encoded protein: CATSRGEGADTQYF.

The chain couples TRBV6-5 to TRBJ2-3; TRBD2 aligns across 11 bases. Germline assignment: CDR1 MNHEY and CDR2 SVGAGI. CDR3 length equals 15 residues. V lost 6 bases and J lost 4; bases outside the gene matches: 6. The chain's CDR3 is CASSLLAGDPDTQYF. CDR3 sequence (DNA): TGTGCCAGCAGCTTACTAGCGGGAGACCCAGATACGCAGTATTTT.

The J gene is TRBJ1-1, the V gene TRBV30, with TRBD1 matching over 7 bases. Germline V lookup: CDR1 GTSNPN, CDR2 SVGIG (reference sequence). CDR3 length: 15 residues. V lost 3 bases to trimming and J lost 1 base; unmatched junction nucleotides: 8. CDR3 in DNA: TGTGCCTGGAGCGCTACCCGGACAGGGAACACTGAAGCTTTCTTT. Protein sequence: CAWSATRTGNTEAFF.

This clone showed up just a few times. The chain couples TRBV18 to TRBJ1-4; D call uncertain. Deletions cut 2 bases from V and 1 base from J, with 8 bases between. The CDR3 loop spans 15 amino acids. Germline V gene sequence: CDR1 KGHSH, CDR2 LQKENI. The CDR3 bases are TGTGCCAGCTCACCATCGGAGGGAACTAATGAAAAACTGTTTTTT. Amino acid sequence: CASSPSEGTNEKLFF.

The rearrangement joins TRBV5-1 to TRBJ2-3, with 7 bases aligning to TRBD2. Germline lookup yields CDR1 SGHRS and CDR2 YFSETQ. The CDR3 extends over 17 amino acids. The ends lost 4 bases at V and 6 bases at J; junction bases unmatched: 17. This chain's CDR3 is CASSRTASGASRDTQYF. In DNA form, the CDR3 reads TGCGCCAGCAGCAGGACGGCTAGCGGAGCCAGCCGGGATACGCAGTATTTT.

The chain is built from TRBV10-3 and TRBJ2-1; D uncertain. The CDR3 length is 14 residues. Looked up from germline, CDR1 is ENHRY and CDR2 is SYGVKD. V was clipped by 0 bases and J by 9 bases, with 12 bases between them. The CDR3 DNA follows: TGTGCCATCAGTGAGTCAGCCCCCCCAGGTGAGCAGTTCTTC. Protein sequence: CAISESAPPGEQFF.

This clone has just a few counts. The gene calls are TRBV29-1 and TRBJ2-7; 11 nucleotides align to TRBD2. Trimming cost V 7 bases and J 4 bases; bases outside gene matches: 9. The CDR3 sequence is 14 residues long. Germline V lookup: CDR1 SQVTM, CDR2 ANQGSEA. CDR3 protein: CSANPGTSGYEQYF. The CDR3 DNA sequence: TGCAGCGCAAACCCCGGGACTAGCGGTTACGAGCAGTACTTC.

Only a few counts were recorded for this clone. The sample contains more than one DNA sequence encoding this CDR3. V gene TRBV11-3 combines with J gene TRBJ1-1; D is undetermined. The V end lost 0 bases, the J end lost 1 base, and 3 bases lay between the germline ends. The germline V gene encodes CDR1 SGHNT and CDR2 YENEEA. The CDR3 totals 13 residues. In DNA, the CDR3 is TGTGCCAGCAGCTTAGACAGGAACACTGAAGCTTTCTTT. The encoded protein is CASSLDRNTEAFF. The whole variable domain, remainder taken from reference TRBV11-3 and TRBJ1-1, is EAGVVQSPRYKIIEKKQPVAFWCNPISGHNTLYWYLQNLGQGPELLIRYENEEAVDDSQLPKDRFSAERLKGVDSTLKIQPAELGDSAVYLCASSLDRNTEAFFGQGTRLTVV.

The CDR3 DNA reads TGTGCCAGCAGCTGGTTACAGCCTCGCTCTGGAAACACCATATATTTT. This gives the protein CASSWLQPRSGNTIYF. V usage is TRBV7-3 and J usage is TRBJ1-3; D not certain. This CDR3 is 16 amino acids long. Trimming shortened V by 4 bases and J by 0 bases, and 13 bases separated the two germline ends. Per the germline V gene, CDR1 is SGHTA and CDR2 is FQGTGA.

The genes are TRBV18 and TRBJ1-5; TRBD1 matches 12 bases. The CDR3 covers 18 residues. The junction had 7 bases not matched to a gene; V was cut back by 3 bases and J by 1 base. Germline CDR1 is KGHSH and CDR2 is LQKENI. The CDR3 nucleotides read TGTGCCAGCTCACCGGGGACAGGGGGCTCGGGAAGCAATCAGCCCCAGCATTTT. It specifies CASSPGTGGSGSNQPQHF.